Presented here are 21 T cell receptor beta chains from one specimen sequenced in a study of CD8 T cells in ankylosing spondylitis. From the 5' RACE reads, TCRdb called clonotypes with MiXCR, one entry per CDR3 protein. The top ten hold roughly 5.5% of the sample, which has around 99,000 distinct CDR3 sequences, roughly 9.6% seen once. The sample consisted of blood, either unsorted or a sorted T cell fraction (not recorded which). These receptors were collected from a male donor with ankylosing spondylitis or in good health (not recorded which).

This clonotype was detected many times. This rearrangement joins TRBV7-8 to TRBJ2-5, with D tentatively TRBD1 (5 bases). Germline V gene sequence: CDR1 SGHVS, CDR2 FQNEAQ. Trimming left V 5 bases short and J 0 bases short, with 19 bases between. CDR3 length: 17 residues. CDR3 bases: TGTGCCAGCAGCGCGTACCCCAGGGCAGGCCACCAAGAGACCCAGTACTTC. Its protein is CASSAYPRAGHQETQYF.

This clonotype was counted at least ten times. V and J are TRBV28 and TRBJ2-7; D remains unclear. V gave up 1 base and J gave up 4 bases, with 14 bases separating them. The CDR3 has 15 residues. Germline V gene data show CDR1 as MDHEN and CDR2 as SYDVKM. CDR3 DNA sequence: TGTGCCAGCAGTTTATTTGTTGGGGTTCGGTACGAGCAGTACTTC. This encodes CASSLFVGVRYEQYF.

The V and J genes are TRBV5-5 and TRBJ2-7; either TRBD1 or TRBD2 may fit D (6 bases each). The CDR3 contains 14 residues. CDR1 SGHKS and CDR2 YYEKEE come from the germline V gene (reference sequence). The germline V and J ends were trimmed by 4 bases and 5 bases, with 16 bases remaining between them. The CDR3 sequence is CASSPRTAGHEQYF. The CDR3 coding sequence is TGTGCCAGCAGCCCCAGGACAGCGGGCCACGAGCAGTACTTC.

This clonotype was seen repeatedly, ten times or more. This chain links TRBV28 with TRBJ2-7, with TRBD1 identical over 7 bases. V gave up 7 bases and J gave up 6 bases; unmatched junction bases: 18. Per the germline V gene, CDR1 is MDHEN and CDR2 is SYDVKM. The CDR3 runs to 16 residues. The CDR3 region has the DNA TGTGCCAGCATCCCAAGGGGGCAGGGCCAGCCCGGCGAGCAGTACTTC. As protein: CASIPRGQGQPGEQYF.

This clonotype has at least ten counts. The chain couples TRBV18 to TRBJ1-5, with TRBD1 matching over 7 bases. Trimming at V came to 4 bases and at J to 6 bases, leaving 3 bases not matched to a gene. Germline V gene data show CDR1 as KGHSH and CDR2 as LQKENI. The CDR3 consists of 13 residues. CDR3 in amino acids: CASSLDRAQPQHF. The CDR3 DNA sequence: TGTGCCAGCTCACTAGACAGGGCTCAGCCCCAGCATTTT.

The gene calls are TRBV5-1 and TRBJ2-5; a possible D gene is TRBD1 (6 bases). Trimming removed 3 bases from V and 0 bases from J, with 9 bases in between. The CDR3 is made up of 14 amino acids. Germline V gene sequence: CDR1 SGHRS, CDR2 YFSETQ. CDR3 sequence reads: CASSYRQDQETQYF. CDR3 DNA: TGCGCCAGCAGCTACCGACAGGACCAAGAGACCCAGTACTTC.

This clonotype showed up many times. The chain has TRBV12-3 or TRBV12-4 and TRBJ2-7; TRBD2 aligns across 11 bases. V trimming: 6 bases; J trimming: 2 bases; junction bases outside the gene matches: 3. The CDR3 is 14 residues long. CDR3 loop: CASSGLAGPYEQYF. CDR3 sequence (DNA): TGTGCCAGCAGCGGACTAGCGGGTCCCTACGAGCAGTACTTC.

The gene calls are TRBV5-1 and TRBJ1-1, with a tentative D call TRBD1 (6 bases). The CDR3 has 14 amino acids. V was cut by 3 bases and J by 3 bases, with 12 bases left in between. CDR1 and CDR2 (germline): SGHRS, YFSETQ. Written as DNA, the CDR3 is TGCGCCAGCAGCTGGGCCAGGGGCGACACTGAAGCTTTCTTT. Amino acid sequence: CASSWARGDTEAFF.

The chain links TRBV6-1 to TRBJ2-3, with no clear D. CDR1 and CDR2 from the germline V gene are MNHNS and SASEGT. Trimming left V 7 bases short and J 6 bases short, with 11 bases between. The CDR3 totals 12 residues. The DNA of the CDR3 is TGTGCCAGCATTACCGCCGCCGATACGCAGTATTTT. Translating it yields CASITAADTQYF.

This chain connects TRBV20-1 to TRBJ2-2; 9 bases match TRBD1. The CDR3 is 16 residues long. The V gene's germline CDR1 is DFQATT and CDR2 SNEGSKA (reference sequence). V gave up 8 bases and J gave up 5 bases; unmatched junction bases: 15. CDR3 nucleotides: TGCAGTACTTCTACTCCGGGACAGGGCCTAACCGGGGAGCTGTTTTTT. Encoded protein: CSTSTPGQGLTGELFF.

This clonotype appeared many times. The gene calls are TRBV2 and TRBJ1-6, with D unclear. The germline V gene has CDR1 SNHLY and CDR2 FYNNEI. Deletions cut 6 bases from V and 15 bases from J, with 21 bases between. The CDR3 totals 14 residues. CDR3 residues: CASRRSGIGVSLHF. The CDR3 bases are TGTGCCAGCAGGAGGTCCGGCATTGGAGTAAGCCTCCACTTT.

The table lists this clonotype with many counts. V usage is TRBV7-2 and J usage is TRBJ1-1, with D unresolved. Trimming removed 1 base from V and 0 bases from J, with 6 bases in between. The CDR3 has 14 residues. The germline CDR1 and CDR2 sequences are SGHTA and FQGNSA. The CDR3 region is CASSLDGMNTEAFF. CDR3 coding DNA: TGTGCCAGCAGCTTAGATGGTATGAACACTGAAGCTTTCTTT.

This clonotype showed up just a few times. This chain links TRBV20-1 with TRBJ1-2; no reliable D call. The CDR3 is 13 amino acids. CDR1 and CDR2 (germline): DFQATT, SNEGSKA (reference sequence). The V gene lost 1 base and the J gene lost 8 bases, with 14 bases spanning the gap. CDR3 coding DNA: TGCAGTGCTAGAGTTTTTGGCTCCGGGGGCTACACCTTC. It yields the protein CSARVFGSGGYTF.

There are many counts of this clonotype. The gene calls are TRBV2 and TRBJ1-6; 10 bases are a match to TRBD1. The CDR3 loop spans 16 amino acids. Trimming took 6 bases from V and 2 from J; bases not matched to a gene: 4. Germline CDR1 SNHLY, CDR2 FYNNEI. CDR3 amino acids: CASRAGTGAYNSPLHF. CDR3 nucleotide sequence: TGTGCCAGCAGGGCCGGGACAGGGGCCTATAATTCACCCCTCCACTTT.

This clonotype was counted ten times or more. CDR3 coding DNA: TGTGCCAGCAGCTTAGACATGGAGACCCAGTACTTC. It encodes CASSLDMETQYF. The chain uses TRBV13 and TRBJ2-5; D not certain. The CDR3 covers 12 residues. The V end lost 1 base, the J end lost 5 bases, and 5 bases lay between the germline ends. The germline V gene encodes CDR1 PRHDT and CDR2 FYEKMQ (reference sequence).

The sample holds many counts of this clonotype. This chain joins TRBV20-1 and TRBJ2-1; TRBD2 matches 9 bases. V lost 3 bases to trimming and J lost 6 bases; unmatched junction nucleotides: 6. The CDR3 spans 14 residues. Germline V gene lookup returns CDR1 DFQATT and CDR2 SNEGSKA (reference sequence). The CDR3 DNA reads TGCAGTGCTAGGGCGGGGGGGCGTCTCAATGAGCAGTTCTTC. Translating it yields CSARAGGRLNEQFF.

The CDR3 protein is CAISALEAAGEQFF. CDR3 DNA: TGTGCCATCAGTGCGTTAGAGGCGGCCGGTGAGCAGTTCTTC. This chain uses TRBV10-3 with TRBJ2-1; the D is unclear. Germline V gives CDR1 ENHRY, CDR2 SYGVKD. The length of the CDR3 is 14 residues. V lost 4 bases, J lost 9 bases, and 16 bases lay in between.

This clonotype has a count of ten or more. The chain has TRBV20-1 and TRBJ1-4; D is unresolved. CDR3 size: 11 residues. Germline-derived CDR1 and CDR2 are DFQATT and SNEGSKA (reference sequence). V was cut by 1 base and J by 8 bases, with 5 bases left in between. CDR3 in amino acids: CSARVLEKLFF. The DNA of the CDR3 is TGCAGTGCTAGAGTATTGGAAAAACTGTTTTTT.

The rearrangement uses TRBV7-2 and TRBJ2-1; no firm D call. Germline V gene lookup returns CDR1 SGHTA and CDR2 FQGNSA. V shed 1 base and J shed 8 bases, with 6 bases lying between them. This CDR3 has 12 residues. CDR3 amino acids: CASSLESHEQFF. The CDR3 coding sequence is TGTGCCAGCAGCTTAGAATCCCATGAGCAGTTCTTC.

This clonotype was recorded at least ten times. The CDR3 DNA follows: TGTGCCAGCAGAATAGGTCGGCGGGCAGATACGCAGTATTTT. It specifies CASRIGRRADTQYF. The rearrangement joins TRBV12-3 or TRBV12-4 to TRBJ2-3, with a weak D call TRBD2 (5 bases). Trimming took 6 bases from V and 4 from J, leaving 14 bases between them. There are 14 residues in the CDR3.

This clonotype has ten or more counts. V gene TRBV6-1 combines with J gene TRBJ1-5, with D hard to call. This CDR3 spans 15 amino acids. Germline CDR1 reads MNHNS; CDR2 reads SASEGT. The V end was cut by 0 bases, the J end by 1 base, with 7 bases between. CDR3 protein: CASSEALVSNQPQHF. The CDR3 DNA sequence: TGTGCCAGCAGTGAAGCGCTTGTCAGCAATCAGCCCCAGCATTTT.